One and the same sample provided the 17 T cell receptor beta chains below, sequenced in a study of T-cell memory formation after mild COVID-19. TCRdb reprocessed the 5' RACE reads with MiXCR, giving one entry per CDR3 protein. Among about 340,000 distinct CDR3 sequences, about 15% were seen once, and the ten largest hold about a fifth. Material for sequencing was PBMCs or a T cell subset sorted from them (not recorded which). The source is a man younger than 35 who had mild COVID-19 (a few samples of this study predate the infection). Cell type and time point are not known.

This clonotype was seen at least ten times. This chain uses TRBV7-9 with TRBJ2-4; 8 bases map to TRBD1. The CDR3 runs 15 residues. J was trimmed by 9 bases and V by 7 bases; bases with no gene match: 14. Germline V lookup: CDR1 SEHNR, CDR2 FQNEAQ (reference sequence). DNA for the CDR3: TGTGCCAGCACCCGTAAACAGGGGGGAATGGGCATTCAGTACTTC. Translated, it gives CASTRKQGGMGIQYF.

This chain links TRBV12-3 or TRBV12-4 with TRBJ2-5; either TRBD1 or TRBD2 may supply D (6 bases each). Trimming stripped 6 bases from V and 5 bases from J, with 16 bases between. The CDR3 length is 14 residues. As DNA, the CDR3 is TGTGCCAGCAGAGCCGGTAGGGGGGCTGAGACCCAGTACTTC. Protein sequence: CASRAGRGAETQYF.

This clonotype came up a few times. V and J are TRBV19 and TRBJ2-7; D not certain. CDR1 is LNHDA and CDR2 is SQIVND in the germline V gene (reference sequence). The length of the CDR3 is 13 residues. V lost 2 bases to trimming and J lost 3 bases, with 8 bases between them. This CDR3 reads CASSIWHSYEQYF. The DNA of the CDR3 is TGTGCCAGTAGTATATGGCACAGCTACGAGCAGTACTTC.

This clonotype appeared many times. This chain uses TRBV4-3 with TRBJ2-1; 7 bases map to TRBD2. CDR3 size: 18 residues. With V trimmed by 4 bases and J by 0 bases, 12 bases remained unmatched. Germline loops: CDR1 LGHNA, CDR2 YSLEER. The CDR3 nucleotides read TGCGCCAGCAGCCCGCGAGGGGTAGCGGGTCTCTCCTACAATGAGCAGTTCTTC. Amino acids: CASSPRGVAGLSYNEQFF.

A word on this clonotype: The junction departs from the called germline gene at one end, perhaps through a read error. The chain couples TRBV4-3 to TRBJ2-7; 8 bases match TRBD1. The CDR3 runs to 16 residues. Germline loops: CDR1 LGHNA, CDR2 YSLEER. The CDR3, as DNA: TGCGCCAGCACCCAAGGCGGGCCAGGGGGCGTACACGAGCAGTACTTC. As protein: CASTQGGPGGVHEQYF.

This clonotype was detected a few times. The chain uses TRBV4-2 and TRBJ2-6; D not resolved. The CDR3 contains 16 residues. The germline V gene encodes CDR1 LGHNA and CDR2 YNFKEQ. Trimming cost V 0 bases and J 4 bases, with 10 bases left between them. The DNA for the CDR3 is TGTGCCAGCAGCCAAGATGAATCCGGAGGGGCCAACGTCCTGACTTTC. Its protein product is CASSQDESGGANVLTF.

In its sample, this clonotype was seen a few times. The chain links TRBV9 to TRBJ2-7, with TRBD2 matching over 9 bases. The CDR3 runs to 15 residues. Trimming took 0 bases from V and 2 from J; bases not matched to a gene: 3. Germline V gives CDR1 SGDLS, CDR2 YYNGEE. The CDR3 bases are TGTGCCAGCAGCGTAGGACTAGCGGCAGCCTACGAGCAGTACTTC. It codes for CASSVGLAAAYEQYF.

This clonotype was counted between two and nine times. The chain joins TRBV11-2 to TRBJ2-5; the D is unclear. Germline CDR1 SGHAT, CDR2 FQNNGV. The V and J ends lost 1 base and 4 bases respectively, with 4 bases between them. The CDR3 has 12 residues. The DNA for the CDR3 is TGTGCCAGCAGCTTAGGACGAGAGACCCAGTACTTC. This codes for CASSLGRETQYF.

This clonotype appeared a few times. The chain is built from TRBV4-1 and TRBJ2-7; possible D gene TRBD1, 6 bases. The CDR3 extends over 17 amino acids. CDR1 and CDR2 from the germline V gene are MGHRA and YSYEKL. Trimming removed 3 bases at V and 0 bases at J, with 18 bases between. CDR3 sequence (DNA): TGCGCCAGCAGCCAGGAAACAGGGACAACCTCCTCCTACGAGCAGTACTTC. This gives the protein CASSQETGTTSSYEQYF.

This clonotype was detected ten times or more. This chain uses TRBV20-1 with TRBJ2-2; 9 bases line up with TRBD2. After removal of 5 bases from V and 4 bases from J, the junction contained 5 bases not matched to a gene. This CDR3 contains 14 residues. Per the germline V gene, CDR1 is DFQATT and CDR2 is SNEGSKA (reference sequence). CDR3 amino acids: CSALAGERTGELFF. The DNA for the CDR3 is TGCAGTGCTTTAGCGGGGGAACGCACCGGGGAGCTGTTTTTT.

V and J are TRBV7-2 and TRBJ2-7, with D tentatively TRBD2 (6 bases). The ends were cut back, 1 base at V and 6 bases at J, with 13 bases in the middle. The germline CDR1 and CDR2 sequences are SGHTA and FQGNSA. This CDR3 is built from 14 residues. CDR3 DNA: TGTGCCAGCAGCTTAGTTCCGGGGGTGCGCGAGCAGTACTTC. Its protein is CASSLVPGVREQYF. Full variable domain (missing parts from reference TRBV7-2 and TRBJ2-7): GAGVSQSPSNKVTEKGKDVELRCDPISGHTALYWYRQSLGQGLEFLIYFQGNSAPDKSGLPSDRFSAERTGGSVSTLTIQRTQQEDSAVYLCASSLVPGVREQYFGPGTRLTVT.

This clonotype appeared a few times. This chain links TRBV20-1 with TRBJ2-2, with 16 bases matching TRBD2. The CDR3 sequence is 16 residues long. V was clipped by 3 bases and J by 6 bases; unmatched bases: 4. Looked up from germline, CDR1 is DFQATT and CDR2 is SNEGSKA (reference sequence). The CDR3 nucleotides are TGCAGTGCTAGCGGGACTAGCGGGGGGGCCCCCGGGGAGCTGTTTTTT. Residues: CSASGTSGGAPGELFF.

The chain recombines TRBV6-6 with TRBJ1-1; D possibly corresponds to TRBD1 (6 bases). CDR1 is MNHNY and CDR2 is SVGAGI in the germline V gene (reference sequence). The CDR3 has 14 amino acids. Trimming removed 6 bases at V and 3 bases at J, with 14 bases between. The CDR3 loop is CASRRGGEDTEAFF. CDR3 DNA: TGTGCCAGCAGACGGGGGGGCGAGGACACTGAAGCTTTCTTT.

The J gene is TRBJ1-5, the V gene TRBV7-2, with unresolved D. Between the trimmed V and J ends, which lost 3 bases and 5 bases, there was a span of 11 bases. Germline V CDR1 and CDR2: SGHTA, FQGNSA. The CDR3 sequence is 14 residues long. The CDR3: CASSFSASDQPQHF. The CDR3 region has the DNA TGTGCCAGCAGCTTTTCGGCATCCGATCAGCCCCAGCATTTT.

V gene TRBV11-2 combines with J gene TRBJ2-2; no clear D gene. There are 16 residues in the CDR3. Germline-derived CDR1 and CDR2 are SGHAT and FQNNGV. The germline V and J ends were trimmed by 3 bases and 4 bases, with 15 bases remaining between them. The CDR3 DNA reads as TGTGCCAGCAGCTTCTGGGCAGGCTCAACCACCGGGGAGCTGTTTTTT. Translating gives CASSFWAGSTTGELFF.

This clonotype was observed a handful of times. V gene TRBV12-3 or TRBV12-4 combines with J gene TRBJ2-1, with D tentatively TRBD1 (6 bases). The CDR3 has 13 amino acids. V lost 0 bases and J lost 12, with 12 bases in between. CDR3 bases: TGTGCCAGCAGTTTAGCGATGGACAGAAGGCAGTTCTTC. Protein: CASSLAMDRRQFF.

This clonotype was seen a few times. This chain joins TRBV6-1 and TRBJ1-4; D gene ambiguous. Germline CDR1 is MNHNS and CDR2 is SASEGT. V was shortened by 2 bases and J by 5 bases, with 12 bases between the two germline ends. The CDR3 loop spans 15 amino acids. CDR3: CASSELGAANEKLFF. The CDR3 bases are TGTGCCAGCAGTGAACTCGGTGCCGCGAATGAAAAACTGTTTTTT.